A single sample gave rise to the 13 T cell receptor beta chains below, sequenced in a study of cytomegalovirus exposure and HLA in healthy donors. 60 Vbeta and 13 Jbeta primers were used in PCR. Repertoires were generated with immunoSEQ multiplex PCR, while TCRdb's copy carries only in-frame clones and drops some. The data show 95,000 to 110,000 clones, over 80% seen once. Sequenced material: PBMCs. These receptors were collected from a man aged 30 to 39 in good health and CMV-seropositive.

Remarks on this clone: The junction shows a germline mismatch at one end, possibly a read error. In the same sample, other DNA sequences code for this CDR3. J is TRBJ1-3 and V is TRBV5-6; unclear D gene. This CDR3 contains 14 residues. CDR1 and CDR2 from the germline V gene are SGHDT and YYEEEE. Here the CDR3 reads CASRRQVSGNAIYF. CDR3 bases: TGTGCCAGCAGACGGCAGGTCTCTGGAAACGCCATATATTTT.

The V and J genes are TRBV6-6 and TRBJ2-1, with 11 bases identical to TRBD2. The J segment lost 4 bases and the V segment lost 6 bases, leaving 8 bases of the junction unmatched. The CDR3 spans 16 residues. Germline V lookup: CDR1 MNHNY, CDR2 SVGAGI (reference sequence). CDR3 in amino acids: CASRDPSGGLYNEQFF. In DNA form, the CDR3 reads TGTGCCAGCAGGGACCCTAGCGGGGGGCTGTACAATGAGCAGTTCTTC.

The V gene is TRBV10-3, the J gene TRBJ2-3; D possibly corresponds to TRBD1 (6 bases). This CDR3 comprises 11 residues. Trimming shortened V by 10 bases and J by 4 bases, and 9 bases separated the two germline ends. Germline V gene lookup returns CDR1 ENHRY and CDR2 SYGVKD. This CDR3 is CATEGADTQYF. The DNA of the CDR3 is TGTGCCACCGAGGGGGCAGATACGCAGTATTTT.

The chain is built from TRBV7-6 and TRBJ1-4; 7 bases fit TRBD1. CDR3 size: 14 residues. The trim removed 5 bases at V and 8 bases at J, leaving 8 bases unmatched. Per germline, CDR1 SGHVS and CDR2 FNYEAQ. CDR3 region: CASSQGGSGEKLFF. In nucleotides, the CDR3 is TGTGCCAGCAGCCAAGGGGGCTCAGGGGAAAAACTGTTTTTT.

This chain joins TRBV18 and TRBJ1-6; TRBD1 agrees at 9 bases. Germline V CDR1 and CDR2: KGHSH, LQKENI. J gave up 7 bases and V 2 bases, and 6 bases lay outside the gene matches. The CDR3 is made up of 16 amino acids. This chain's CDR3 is CASSPTQGAENSPLHF. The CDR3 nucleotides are TGTGCCAGCTCACCAACACAGGGGGCAGAGAATTCACCCCTCCACTTT.

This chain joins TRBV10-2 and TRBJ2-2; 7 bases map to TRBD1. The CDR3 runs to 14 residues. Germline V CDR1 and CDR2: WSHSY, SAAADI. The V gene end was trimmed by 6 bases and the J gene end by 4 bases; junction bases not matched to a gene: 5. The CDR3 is CASRGTAATGELFF. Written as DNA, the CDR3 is TGCGCCAGCAGGGGGACAGCCGCCACCGGGGAGCTGTTTTTT.

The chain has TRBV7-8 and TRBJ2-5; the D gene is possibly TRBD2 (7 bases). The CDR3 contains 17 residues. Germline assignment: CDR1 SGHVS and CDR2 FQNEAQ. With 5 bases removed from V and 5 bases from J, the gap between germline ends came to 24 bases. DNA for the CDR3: TGTGCCAGCAGCCTTCTTGCTTTTGGGGGGGGCGGCGAGACCCAGTACTTC. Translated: CASSLLAFGGGGETQYF.

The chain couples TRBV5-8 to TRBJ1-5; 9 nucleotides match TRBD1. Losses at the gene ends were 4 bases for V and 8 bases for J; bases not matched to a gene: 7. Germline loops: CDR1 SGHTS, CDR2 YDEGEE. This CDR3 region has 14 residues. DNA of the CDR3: TGTGCCAGCAGCGATTACAGGGGGCGGGAGCCCCAGCATTTT. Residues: CASSDYRGREPQHF.

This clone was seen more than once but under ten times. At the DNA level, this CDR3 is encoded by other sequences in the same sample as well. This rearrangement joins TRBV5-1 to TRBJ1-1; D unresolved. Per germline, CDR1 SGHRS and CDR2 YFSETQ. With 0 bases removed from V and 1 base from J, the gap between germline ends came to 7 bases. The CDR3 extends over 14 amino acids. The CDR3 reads CASSLGPGNTEAFF. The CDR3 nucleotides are TGCGCCAGCAGCTTGGGTCCGGGGAACACTGAAGCTTTCTTT.

The chain's CDR3 is CASSPDSGQPQHF. CDR3 bases: TGTGCCAGCAGTCCGGACAGCGGTCAGCCCCAGCATTTT. This chain links TRBV5-4 with TRBJ1-5; TRBD1 is a possible D gene (6 bases). CDR3 length: 13 residues. V was shortened by 5 bases and J by 6 bases, with 12 bases between the two germline ends. Germline CDR1 SGHNT, CDR2 YYREEE (reference sequence).

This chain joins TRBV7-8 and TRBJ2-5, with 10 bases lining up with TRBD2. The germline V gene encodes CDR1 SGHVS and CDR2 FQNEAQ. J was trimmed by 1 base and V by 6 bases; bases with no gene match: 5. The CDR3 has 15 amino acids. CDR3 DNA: TGTGCCAGCAGGGCACTAGCGGGGATCCAAGAGACCCAGTACTTC. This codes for CASRALAGIQETQYF. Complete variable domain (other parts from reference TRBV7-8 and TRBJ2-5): GAGVSQSPRYKVAKRGQDVALRCDPISGHVSLFWYQQALGQGPEFLTYFQNEAQLDKSGLPSDRFFAERPEGSVSTLKIQRTQQEDSAVYLCASRALAGIQETQYFGPGTRLLVL.

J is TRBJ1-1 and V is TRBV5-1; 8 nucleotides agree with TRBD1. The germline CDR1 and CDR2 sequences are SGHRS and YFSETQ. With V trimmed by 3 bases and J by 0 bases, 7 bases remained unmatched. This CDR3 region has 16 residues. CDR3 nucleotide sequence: TGCGCCAGCAGCTCCACCGGGACAGGACTGAACACTGAAGCTTTCTTT. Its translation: CASSSTGTGLNTEAFF.

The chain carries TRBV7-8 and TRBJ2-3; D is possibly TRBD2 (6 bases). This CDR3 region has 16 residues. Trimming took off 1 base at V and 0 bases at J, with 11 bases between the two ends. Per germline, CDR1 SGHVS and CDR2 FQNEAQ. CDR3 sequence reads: CASSLGAGRSTDTQYF. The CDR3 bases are TGTGCCAGCAGCTTAGGGGCGGGGCGTAGCACAGATACGCAGTATTTT.